This entry lists 5 T cell receptor beta chains sequenced from one sample in a study of cytomegalovirus exposure and HLA in healthy donors (dated by TCRdb to between 2016 and 2019). Library preparation used the immunoSEQ multiplex PCR assay. For the multiplex PCR, a mixture combining 60 forward primers for TCR Vbeta segments and 13 reverse primers for TCR Jbeta segments was used. TCRdb retrieved this table from immuneACCESS and kept in-frame rearrangements only. Not all clones are present; in checked studies, unresolved V genes account for under half, and no reason is known for the remainder. The sample table shows 100,000 to 120,000 clones, and 74% are seen once. Roughly 4.2% of the sample is held by the ten biggest clonotypes. Sample: PBMCs. All receptors derive from a woman in her thirties or forties in good health and CMV-seropositive.

This clone was detected a few times. The chain has TRBV28 and TRBJ2-7; D perhaps matches TRBD2 (7 bases). Germline V gene lookup returns CDR1 MDHEN and CDR2 SYDVKM. This CDR3 is built from 14 residues. Trimming pared 2 bases from V and 9 bases from J, leaving 17 bases between. In DNA form, the CDR3 reads TGTGCCAGCAGTTTACGCAGGGGACTAACGGGGCAGTACTTC. Amino acid sequence: CASSLRRGLTGQYF.

The rearrangement links TRBV5-1 to TRBJ2-5; 10 bases line up with TRBD1. CDR3 length: 14 residues. The germline CDR1 and CDR2 sequences are SGHRS and YFSETQ. V gave up 7 bases and J gave up 5 bases; unmatched junction bases: 8. The CDR3 region is CASSTGGLRETQYF. For the CDR3, the DNA is TGCGCCAGCTCGACAGGGGGCCTGAGGGAGACCCAGTACTTC.

The chain has TRBV5-1 and TRBJ2-7, with TRBD2 matching over 12 bases. Germline loops: CDR1 SGHRS, CDR2 YFSETQ. The CDR3 totals 16 residues. V was clipped by 2 bases and J by 4 bases; unmatched bases: 7. Here the CDR3 reads CASSLPGLAGTYEQYF. In DNA form, the CDR3 reads TGCGCCAGCAGCTTACCTGGACTAGCGGGGACTTACGAGCAGTACTTC.

In its sample, this clone was seen a few times. The chain links TRBV7-2 to TRBJ2-4, with TRBD2 matching 14 bases. V trimming: 4 bases; J trimming: 4 bases; junction bases outside the gene matches: 0. The CDR3 totals 15 residues. The V gene's germline CDR1 is SGHTA and CDR2 FQGNSA. The CDR3 nucleotides are TGTGCCAGCAGCTGGACTAGCGGGGGGAAAAACATTCAGTACTTC. Translating gives CASSWTSGGKNIQYF.

The chain uses TRBV4-2 and TRBJ2-5; 7 bases match TRBD2. Germline V gives CDR1 LGHNA, CDR2 YNFKEQ. The V and J ends lost 0 bases and 3 bases, in that order; junction bases with no gene match: 4. There are 15 residues in the CDR3. In DNA form, the CDR3 reads TGTGCCAGCAGCCAAGACGAAGGGAGGGAAGAGACCCAGTACTTC. This encodes CASSQDEGREETQYF.